Included here is one T cell receptor beta chain sequence, with context. The table lists this clone with a few counts. Which antigen it targets is not known. One base away there is no much larger clone; base qualities are not given. Including cysteine and phenylalanine, the CDR3 has 16 amino acids. The entry retains the CDR3 DNA only, 48 bases that are in frame from base 1. CDR1 is given as MDHEN and CDR2 as SYDVKM, both from the germline V gene. Trimming at the junction amounts to 5 bases on V and 5 bases on J, and the germline ends lie 20 bases apart. TCRbeta CDR3 regions were amplified from genomic DNA by means of the immunoSEQ Assay, a bias-controlled multiplex PCR. As for the original processing: The number of nucleated cells in each sample was estimated by amplification of reference gene primers within the assay. To quantify the absolute abundance of each unique TCRbeta CDR3 rearrangement, sequence reads were collapsed and filtered. Productive Simpson clonality was computed per sample as the square root of Simpson's diversity index over productive rearrangements. Here the immuneACCESS table is served through TCRdb, limited to in-frame sequences with V and J called. Missing clones are a known gap in these copies; in checked studies unresolved V genes cover under half, and the rest lacks a known reason. D and trimming come from the DNA, and the V and J calls and clone size come from that table. Recorded for this sample are some 240,000 clones; just under 85% of them occurred a single time. Clones ranked in the top ten supply over 7.5% of the sample.

The entry originates in a study of blood T cell repertoires in COVID-19 (dated by TCRdb to about 2020). In terms of the full investigation: The collaborator samples originated in the United States, Italy and Spain and spanned the acute and convalescent phases of COVID-19. The material from the prospective study consisted of cDNA or gDNA derived from T cells, B-cell-depleted T cells, or PBMCs. Subjects who had been exposed to COVID-19, were actively infected with it, or had recovered from it provided the deeply sampled blood TCRbeta repertoires that made up the dataset. A freely available public database, intended as a resource for researchers studying the immune response to SARS-CoV-2, is where the repertoires were released. Samples were obtained from the ongoing ImmuneRACE study (first 160 participants) and from over 1,000 subjects provided by 6 global collaborators. The sample metadata nearly always contained a de-identified subject ID, COVID-19 status, age in years and sex. Where available, HLA class I and class II types were taken from metadata supplied by the sample provider and were not determined by assay-based typing. On the study overall, not on this receptor specifically: How much clinical and demographic metadata was included differed by source and by participant, and the metadata was provided uncurated.

The collaborating institutions used their own protocols to collect whole blood in K2EDTA tubes. For TCRbeta analysis, collaborators shipped samples in one of three forms: frozen whole blood, isolated PBMCs, or DNA extracted from either of those sample types. The chain joins TRBV28 to TRBJ2-3; TRBD1 is a weak D gene call, 6 bases matching. The clonotype was recovered from a woman at least 80 years old with acute or convalescent COVID-19. Sample: peripheral blood. The CDR3 corresponds to CASSLLMAGVGDTQYF. The DNA sequence is TGTGCCAGCAGTCTCCTGATGGCAGGGGTCGGAGATACGCAGTATTTT. When the CDR3 is completed using the reference TRBV28 and TRBJ2-3 genes on either side, the full variable domain is DVKVTQSSRYLVKRTGEKVFLECVQDMDHENMFWYRQDPGLGLRLIYFSYDVKMKEKGDIPEGYSVSREKKERFSLILESASTNQTSMYLCASSLLMAGVGDTQYFGPGTRLTVL.